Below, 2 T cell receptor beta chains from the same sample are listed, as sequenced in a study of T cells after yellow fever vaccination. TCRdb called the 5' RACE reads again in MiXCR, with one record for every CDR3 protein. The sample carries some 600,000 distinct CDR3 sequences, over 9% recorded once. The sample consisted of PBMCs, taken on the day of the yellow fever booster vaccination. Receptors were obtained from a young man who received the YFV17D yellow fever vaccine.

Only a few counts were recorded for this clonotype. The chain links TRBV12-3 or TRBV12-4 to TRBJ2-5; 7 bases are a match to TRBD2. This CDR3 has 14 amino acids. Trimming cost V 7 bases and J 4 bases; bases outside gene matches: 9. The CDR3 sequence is CASTSGVVRETQYF. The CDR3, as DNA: TGTGCCAGCACCAGCGGGGTTGTAAGAGAGACCCAGTACTTC.

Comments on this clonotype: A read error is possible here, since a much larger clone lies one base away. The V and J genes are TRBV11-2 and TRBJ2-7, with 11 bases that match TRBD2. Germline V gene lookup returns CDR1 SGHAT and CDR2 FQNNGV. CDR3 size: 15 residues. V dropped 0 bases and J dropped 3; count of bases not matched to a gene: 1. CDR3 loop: CASSLELAGDYEQYF. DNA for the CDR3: TGTGCCAGCAGCTTAGAACTAGCGGGAGACTACGAGCAGTACTTC. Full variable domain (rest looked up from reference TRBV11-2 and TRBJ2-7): EAGVAQSPRYKIIEKRQSVAFWCNPISGHATLYWYQQILGQGPKLLIQFQNNGVVDDSQLPKDRFSAERLKGVDSTLKIQPAKLEDSAVYLCASSLELAGDYEQYFGPGTRLTVT.